These T cell receptor beta chains were read from a single sample in a study of immune evolution from preneoplasia to lung adenocarcinoma. Some clones are missing from TCRdb's copy, which holds only in-frame ones; the method was immunoSEQ multiplex PCR. The sample has about 6,300 clones, 60% to 80% seen once. The material sequenced was FFPE minimally invasive lung adenocarcinoma tissue. These receptors were taken from a person between 55 and 80 years old with lung adenocarcinoma. CDR3s include the opening cysteine and the closing phenylalanine or tryptophan. Each record gives: D gene, V gene, clone size, J gene, CDR3 DNA, CDR3 protein. D genes are given only for firm matches. Clone size is given for some rows only: seen once, a few or many times, or a class if the clone is expanded.

D gene: NA; V gene: TRBV28; clone size: NA; J gene: TRBJ2-3; CDR3 DNA: TGTGCCAGCAGTGGTGGCGGACCTAGCACAGATACGCAGTATTTT; CDR3 protein: CASSGGGPSTDTQYF
D gene: TRBD2; V gene: TRBV6-1; clone size: NA; J gene: TRBJ2-7; CDR3 DNA: TGTGCCAGCACCACCCTAGCGGGAGGGAACTACGAGCAGTACTTC; CDR3 protein: CASTTLAGGNYEQYF
D gene: NA; V gene: TRBV7-2; clone size: NA; J gene: TRBJ1-1; CDR3 DNA: TGTGCCAGCAGGTTCACTCAGGGGACTGAAGCTTTCTTT; CDR3 protein: CASRFTQGTEAFF
D gene: TRBD1; V gene: TRBV2; clone size: NA; J gene: TRBJ1-2; CDR3 DNA: TGTGCCAGCAGGACAGGGGGTTTAGGGGGCTATGGCTACACCTTC; CDR3 protein: CASRTGGLGGYGYTF
D gene: NA; V gene: TRBV7-2; clone size: once; J gene: TRBJ2-7; CDR3 DNA: TGTGCCAGCAGCTTAGTGGCAGGGACATTCCGAACAGGCTCCTACGAGCAGTACTTC; CDR3 protein: CASSLVAGTFRTGSYEQYF
D gene: NA; V gene: TRBV7-9; clone size: NA; J gene: TRBJ1-2; CDR3 DNA: TGTGCCAGCAGCGTGGGGGGGGGTCACTATGGCTACACCTTC; CDR3 protein: CASSVGGGHYGYTF
D gene: NA; V gene: TRBV7-8; clone size: once; J gene: TRBJ2-1; CDR3 DNA: TGTGCCAGCAGCTTAGCGCTTGTTTGGGGGTTCCCCTACAATGAGCAGTTCTTC; CDR3 protein: CASSLALVWGFPYNEQFF
D gene: NA; V gene: TRBV13; clone size: NA; J gene: TRBJ1-2; CDR3 DNA: TGTGCCAGCAGCTTAGGGGCAGGGCTCTATGGCTACACCTTC; CDR3 protein: CASSLGAGLYGYTF
D gene: NA; V gene: TRBV10-3; clone size: once; J gene: TRBJ1-3; CDR3 DNA: TGTGCTAGCGAAAGGGAGGACAACTCTGGAAACACCATATATTTT; CDR3 protein: CASEREDNSGNTIYF
D gene: NA; V gene: TRBV29-1; clone size: NA; J gene: TRBJ2-1; CDR3 DNA: TGCAGCGTTGTCGGGAACGTAGATGAGCAGTTCTTC; CDR3 protein: CSVVGNVDEQFF
D gene: NA; V gene: TRBV19; clone size: few; J gene: TRBJ2-2; CDR3 DNA: TGTGCCAGTTCACAGAACACCGGGGAGCTGTTTTTT; CDR3 protein: CASSQNTGELFF
D gene: NA; V gene: TRBV28; clone size: NA; J gene: TRBJ2-3; CDR3 DNA: TGTGCCAGCAGTTTAAGCGGACGGGCTAGCACAGATACGCAGTATTTT; CDR3 protein: CASSLSGRASTDTQYF
D gene: NA; V gene: TRBV28; clone size: few; J gene: TRBJ2-1; CDR3 DNA: TGTGCCAGCAATTTTCAGGGGGGGCAGTCCTACAATGAGCAGTTCTTC; CDR3 protein: CASNFQGGQSYNEQFF
D gene: TRBD2; V gene: TRBV10-3; clone size: few; J gene: TRBJ2-1; CDR3 DNA: TGTGCCATCAGTGCTAGAGCGGGAGGAGATGAGCAGTTCTTC; CDR3 protein: CAISARAGGDEQFF
D gene: NA; V gene: TRBV18; clone size: few; J gene: TRBJ1-6; CDR3 DNA: TGTGCCAGCTCACCAAATCAGGCAGGTTGGACCCACTTT; CDR3 protein: CASSPNQAGWTHF
D gene: NA; V gene: TRBV28; clone size: NA; J gene: TRBJ2-7; CDR3 DNA: TGTGCCAGCCAATTACGGCGAAACTCCTACGAGCAGTACTTC; CDR3 protein: CASQLRRNSYEQYF
D gene: NA; V gene: TRBV5-4; clone size: few; J gene: TRBJ2-1; CDR3 DNA: TGTGCCATCCTCGGGCCCGGGGATGAGCAGTTCTTC; CDR3 protein: CAILGPGDEQFF
D gene: NA; V gene: TRBV28; clone size: NA; J gene: TRBJ2-7; CDR3 DNA: TGTGCCAGCAGTTTCAACAACGTCTACGAGCAGTACTTC; CDR3 protein: CASSFNNVYEQYF
D gene: NA; V gene: TRBV6-1; clone size: NA; J gene: TRBJ2-5; CDR3 DNA: TGTGCCAGCACAAGAGCAAGCCAAGAGACCCAGTACTTC; CDR3 protein: CASTRASQETQYF
D gene: NA; V gene: TRBV19; clone size: NA; J gene: TRBJ2-7; CDR3 DNA: TGTGCCAGTAGTATGGGTGGTAGCTCCTACGAGCAGTACTTC; CDR3 protein: CASSMGGSSYEQYF
D gene: NA; V gene: TRBV11-3; clone size: once; J gene: TRBJ1-1; CDR3 DNA: TGTGCCAGCAGCTTAAACAGTCGAACTGAAGCTTTCTTT; CDR3 protein: CASSLNSRTEAFF
D gene: NA; V gene: TRBV7-2; clone size: NA; J gene: TRBJ2-7; CDR3 DNA: TGTGCCAGCAGCCCCCTCCCCTACGAGCAGTACTTC; CDR3 protein: CASSPLPYEQYF
D gene: NA; V gene: TRBV7-8; clone size: once; J gene: TRBJ2-4; CDR3 DNA: TGTGCCAGCAGCAAACGAAGAGGGGTCTTCGGGGACATTCAGTACTTC; CDR3 protein: CASSKRRGVFGDIQYF
D gene: NA; V gene: TRBV14; clone size: NA; J gene: TRBJ2-2; CDR3 DNA: TGTGCCAGCAGCAAAACCCTAACCGGGGAGCTGTTTTTT; CDR3 protein: CASSKTLTGELFF
D gene: TRBD1; V gene: TRBV19; clone size: NA; J gene: TRBJ2-5; CDR3 DNA: TGTGCCGGAATGGACAGGGAAGAGACCCAGTACTTC; CDR3 protein: CAGMDREETQYF
D gene: NA; V gene: TRBV7-2; clone size: NA; J gene: TRBJ1-5; CDR3 DNA: TGTGCCAGCAGTACCGGGATGGGTCAGCCCCAGCATTTT; CDR3 protein: CASSTGMGQPQHF
D gene: NA; V gene: TRBV18; clone size: NA; J gene: TRBJ1-1; CDR3 DNA: TGTGCCAGCTCACCAAATACAGGGAGCATTTTGAACACTGAAGCTTTCTTT; CDR3 protein: CASSPNTGSILNTEAFF
D gene: TRBD1; V gene: TRBV5-4; clone size: NA; J gene: TRBJ2-6; CDR3 DNA: TGTGCCAGCAGGGCGGGACAGGGGGGCTCTGGGGCCAACGTCCTGACTTTC; CDR3 protein: CASRAGQGGSGANVLTF
D gene: NA; V gene: TRBV6-1; clone size: few; J gene: TRBJ1-3; CDR3 DNA: TGTGCCAGCAGTCCAATGGAGAACACCATATATTTT; CDR3 protein: CASSPMENTIYF
D gene: NA; V gene: TRBV10-3; clone size: few; J gene: TRBJ1-1; CDR3 DNA: TGTGCCATCAGTGAGGGACAGAAGAACACTGAAGCTTTCTTT; CDR3 protein: CAISEGQKNTEAFF
D gene: TRBD1; V gene: TRBV29-1; clone size: NA; J gene: TRBJ1-4; CDR3 DNA: TGCAGCGCCGTAGAGACAGGGAACGAAAAACTGTTTTTT; CDR3 protein: CSAVETGNEKLFF
D gene: NA; V gene: TRBV6-4; clone size: NA; J gene: TRBJ2-1; CDR3 DNA: TGTGCCAGCAGTGACGGCGCGGAGCAGTTCTTC; CDR3 protein: CASSDGAEQFF
D gene: TRBD1; V gene: TRBV5-1; clone size: NA; J gene: TRBJ2-7; CDR3 DNA: TGCGCCAGCAGCCGGGACAGGGGACAAGCTGGCTCCTACGAGCAGTACTTC; CDR3 protein: CASSRDRGQAGSYEQYF
D gene: TRBD2; V gene: TRBV6-1; clone size: NA; J gene: TRBJ2-1; CDR3 DNA: TGTGCCAGCATTACGACTAGCGCCTCGTACAATGAGCAGTTCTTC; CDR3 protein: CASITTSASYNEQFF
D gene: TRBD1; V gene: TRBV6-4; clone size: NA; J gene: TRBJ1-2; CDR3 DNA: TGTGCCAGCAGTCCCGGACAGGGCATTGCTGGCTACACCTTC; CDR3 protein: CASSPGQGIAGYTF
D gene: NA; V gene: TRBV4-2; clone size: once; J gene: TRBJ1-1; CDR3 DNA: TGTGCCAGCAGCCCAGGCGACCTGAACACTGAAGCTTTCTTT; CDR3 protein: CASSPGDLNTEAFF
D gene: TRBD2; V gene: TRBV5-1; clone size: NA; J gene: TRBJ2-2; CDR3 DNA: TGCGCCAGCAGCTTGGATGTAAGCGGGGCCGGGGAGCTGTTTTTT; CDR3 protein: CASSLDVSGAGELFF
D gene: NA; V gene: TRBV28; clone size: few; J gene: TRBJ1-1; CDR3 DNA: TGTGCCAGCAGAGGTTGGTCGAAGGGGAACACTGAAGCTTTCTTT; CDR3 protein: CASRGWSKGNTEAFF
D gene: TRBD2; V gene: TRBV11-2; clone size: once; J gene: TRBJ2-1; CDR3 DNA: TGTGCCAGCAGCTCCCACTGGTTAGCTAGCGGGAGATACAATGAGCAGTTCTTC; CDR3 protein: CASSSHWLASGRYNEQFF
D gene: NA; V gene: TRBV30; clone size: NA; J gene: TRBJ1-1; CDR3 DNA: TGTGCCTGGAGTGGGGCGTCTGAAGCTTTCTTT; CDR3 protein: CAWSGASEAFF
D gene: TRBD1; V gene: TRBV2; clone size: NA; J gene: TRBJ1-4; CDR3 DNA: TGTGCCAGCAGTCCGACAGGGGCTAATGAAAAACTGTTTTTT; CDR3 protein: CASSPTGANEKLFF
D gene: NA; V gene: TRBV10-3; clone size: NA; J gene: TRBJ1-2; CDR3 DNA: TGTGCCACCTATTCTCCTCCTGCAAGGGCGCAGGGGCTGCTCTATGGCTACACCTTC; CDR3 protein: CATYSPPARAQGLLYGYTF
D gene: TRBD1; V gene: TRBV5-4; clone size: few; J gene: TRBJ2-3; CDR3 DNA: TGTGCCAGCAGCTCCACCGCAGGGGGAGGCACAGATACGCAGTATTTT; CDR3 protein: CASSSTAGGGTDTQYF
D gene: NA; V gene: TRBV28; clone size: NA; J gene: TRBJ1-2; CDR3 DNA: TGTGCTCTCCGGGGGGTCTATGGCTACACCTTC; CDR3 protein: CALRGVYGYTF
D gene: NA; V gene: TRBV2; clone size: NA; J gene: TRBJ2-1; CDR3 DNA: TGTGCCAGCAGTTGGGACTCCTACAATGAGCAGTTCTTC; CDR3 protein: CASSWDSYNEQFF
D gene: NA; V gene: TRBV7-2; clone size: NA; J gene: TRBJ1-3; CDR3 DNA: TGTGCCAGCAGCTTAGATGGGTCCAGAAACACCATATATTTT; CDR3 protein: CASSLDGSRNTIYF
D gene: NA; V gene: TRBV18; clone size: NA; J gene: TRBJ2-6; CDR3 DNA: TGTGCCAGCGGCGACAGACCTCTGAGGGCCAACGTCCTGACTTTC; CDR3 protein: CASGDRPLRANVLTF
D gene: NA; V gene: TRBV19; clone size: NA; J gene: TRBJ2-1; CDR3 DNA: TGTGCCAGTAGTACACCTGGAGAATCTTGGGATGAGCAGTTCTTC; CDR3 protein: CASSTPGESWDEQFF
D gene: NA; V gene: TRBV7-3; clone size: NA; J gene: TRBJ2-1; CDR3 DNA: TGTGCCAGCAGCTCGTCACACGGAGTCTACAATGAGCAGTTCTTC; CDR3 protein: CASSSSHGVYNEQFF